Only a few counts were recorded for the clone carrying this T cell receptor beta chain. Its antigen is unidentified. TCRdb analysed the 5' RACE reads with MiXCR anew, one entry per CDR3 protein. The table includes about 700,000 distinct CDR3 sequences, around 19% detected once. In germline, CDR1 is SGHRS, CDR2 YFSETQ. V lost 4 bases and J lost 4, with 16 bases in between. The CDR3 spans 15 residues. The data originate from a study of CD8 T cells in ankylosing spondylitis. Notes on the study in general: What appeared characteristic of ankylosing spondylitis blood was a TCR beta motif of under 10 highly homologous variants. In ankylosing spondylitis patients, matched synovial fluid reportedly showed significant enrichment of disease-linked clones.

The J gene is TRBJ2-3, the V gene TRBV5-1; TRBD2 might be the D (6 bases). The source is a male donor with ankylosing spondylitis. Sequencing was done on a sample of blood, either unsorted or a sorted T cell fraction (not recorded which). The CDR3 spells CASSPSGREADTQYF. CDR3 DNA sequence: TGCGCCAGCAGCCCCTCGGGGCGGGAAGCAGATACGCAGTATTTT.